The T cell receptor beta chain described here comes from a study of identical twins. There are a few counts of this clonotype. TCRdb re-called the 5' RACE reads with MiXCR, one entry per CDR3 protein. The table has 400,000 to 500,000 distinct CDR3 sequences, approximately 17% seen once. Germline V gives CDR1 MGHDK, CDR2 SYGVNS. The ends were cut back, 4 bases at V and 1 base at J, with 20 bases in the middle. The CDR3 is 17 amino acids. The sequence came from a man aged 50 to 60 in good health. Sequenced sample: naive T cells sorted from blood. The J gene is TRBJ2-7, the V gene TRBV25-1; the D gene is possibly TRBD1 (6 bases). The chain's CDR3 is CASSASRAVRGSYEQYF. CDR3 bases: TGTGCCAGCAGTGCCTCGAGGGCCGTGAGGGGGTCCTACGAGCAGTACTTC.